The clone carrying this TCR beta chain was picked up a small number of times. Its antigen is still unknown. These data are taken from a study of cytomegalovirus exposure and HLA in healthy donors. General study findings and limits: Some V segments, including TRBV6-2 and TRBV6-3, were excluded as indistinguishable.

The CDR3 totals 14 residues. Between the trimmed V and J ends, which lost 0 bases and 4 bases, there was a span of 10 bases. Germline V gene data show CDR1 as SGHVS and CDR2 as FQNEAQ. Researchers ran the PCR with 60 Vbeta and 13 Jbeta primers. The table came from immunoSEQ multiplex PCR; TCRdb's copy has only in-frame clones and leaves some out. The data hold about 200,000 clones, with 87% observed a single time. V is TRBV7-8 and J is TRBJ2-7; D gene unclear. The sequence came from a boy aged 2 to 10 in good health and CMV-seronegative. Sequencing was performed on PBMCs. The chain's CDR3 is CASSLARHPYEQYF. The DNA of the CDR3 is TGTGCCAGCAGCTTAGCGCGGCACCCATACGAGCAGTACTTC.